Listed below are T cell receptor beta chains from one sample, sequenced in a study of T cells in Graves' hyperthyroidism and ophthalmopathy. TCRdb independently ran MiXCR on the multiplex PCR reads; one entry per CDR3 protein. This table holds more than 350,000 distinct CDR3 sequences, 15% to 20% found once. What was sequenced was blood. These receptors were collected from a young woman with Graves' hyperthyroidism that later progressed to Graves' ophthalmopathy. CDR3s include the opening cysteine and the closing phenylalanine or tryptophan. The D gene is left open where the match is weak. Only some rows state a clone size, as once, few, many or a class for expanded clones.

clone size	V gene	D gene	J gene	CDR3 protein	CDR3 DNA
NA	TRBV5-1	NA	TRBJ1-2	CASSLEQSTYGYTF	TGCGCCAGCAGCTTGGAGCAGTCAACCTATGGCTACACCTTC
many	TRBV28	TRBD2	TRBJ2-7	CASRKTSGPTYEQYF	TGTGCCAGCAGGAAGACTAGCGGGCCAACCTACGAGCAGTACTTC
many	TRBV15	NA	TRBJ2-7	CATSRDHSGPEQYF	TGTGCCACCAGCAGAGATCATTCCGGGCCGGAGCAGTACTTC
many	TRBV9	NA	TRBJ2-4	CASSVGWGGGLSKNIQYF	TGTGCCAGCAGCGTAGGATGGGGTGGGGGGCTGTCCAAAAACATTCAGTACTTC
many	TRBV15	TRBD1	TRBJ1-4	CATSRDLGTGVEKLFF	TGTGCCACCAGCAGAGATTTGGGGACAGGGGTTGAAAAACTGTTTTTT
many	TRBV5-1	TRBD2	TRBJ2-1	CASSLALAGFYNEQFF	TGCGCCAGCAGCTTGGCCCTAGCGGGGTTTTACAATGAGCAGTTCTTC
NA	TRBV4-2	TRBD2	TRBJ2-3	CASSQITSGGVTDTQYF	TGTGCCAGCAGCCAAATTACTAGCGGGGGGGTTACAGATACGCAGTATTTT
NA	TRBV9	TRBD2	TRBJ2-5	CASSTAGLAGGETQYF	TGTGCCAGCAGCACCGCGGGACTAGCGGGAGGAGAGACCCAGTACTTC
many	TRBV28	TRBD1	TRBJ1-1	CASTTGARYTEAFF	TGTGCCAGCACCACAGGGGCCCGCTACACTGAAGCTTTCTTT
many	TRBV29-1	NA	TRBJ2-2	CSVEAVYTGELFF	TGCAGCGTTGAGGCGGTGTACACCGGGGAGCTGTTTTTT
many	TRBV3-1	TRBD1	TRBJ2-3	CASSQARTGALTDTQYF	TGTGCCAGCAGCCAGGCTCGGACAGGGGCCCTCACAGATACGCAGTATTTT
once	TRBV19	NA	TRBJ2-2	CASSINYPSTGELFF	TGTGCCAGTAGTATTAACTACCCGAGCACCGGGGAGCTGTTTTTT
NA	TRBV2	NA	TRBJ2-7	CVSSMGPTGAYEQYF	TGTGTCAGCAGTATGGGGCCTACTGGGGCCTACGAGCAGTACTTC
many	TRBV11-2	NA	TRBJ2-7	CASSPIRQSYEQYF	TGTGCCAGCAGCCCTATACGTCAGTCCTACGAGCAGTACTTC
many	TRBV19	NA	TRBJ1-6	CASSIRENSPLHF	TGTGCCAGTAGTATCAGAGAAAATTCACCCCTCCACTTT